This TCR beta chain is from a study of blood T cells in healthy people across ages. Study findings and constraints: Lack of knowledge of donor CMV status possibly confounded expanded clonotype changes.

Each donor's blood draw was 8.5 to 10 milliliters of peripheral blood. For this clonotype: The target antigen is unknown.

A second PCR of 7 to 11 cycles used a sample-barcoded 5' primer and a J-beta primer mix. TCRdb reprocessed the 5' RACE reads via MiXCR and lists one record per CDR3 protein. The table has about 1.5 million distinct CDR3 sequences, 42% seen once. V lost 0 bases and J 4 bases, leaving 15 bases between the germline ends. The CDR3 sequence is 15 residues long. Germline lookup yields CDR1 DFQATT and CDR2 SNEGSKA (reference sequence). The TCR sequence derives from a woman younger than 30 in good health. J is TRBJ1-2 and V is TRBV20-1; D perhaps matches TRBD1 (6 bases). The sequenced sample consisted of blood. The CDR3 coding sequence is TGCAGTGCTAGAGACCTAGCACAGGGCCTCTATGGCTACACCTTC. It encodes CSARDLAQGLYGYTF.